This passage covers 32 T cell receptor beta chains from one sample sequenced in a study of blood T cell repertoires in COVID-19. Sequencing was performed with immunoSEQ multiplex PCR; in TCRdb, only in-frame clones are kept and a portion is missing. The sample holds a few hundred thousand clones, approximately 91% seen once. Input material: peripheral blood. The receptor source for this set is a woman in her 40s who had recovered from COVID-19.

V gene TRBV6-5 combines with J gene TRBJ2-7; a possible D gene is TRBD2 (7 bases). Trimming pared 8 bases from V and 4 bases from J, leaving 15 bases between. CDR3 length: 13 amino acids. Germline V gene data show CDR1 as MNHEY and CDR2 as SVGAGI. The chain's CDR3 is CASSRGGAYEQYF. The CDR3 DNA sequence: TGTGCCAGCTCAAGGGGGGGGGCTTACGAGCAGTACTTC.

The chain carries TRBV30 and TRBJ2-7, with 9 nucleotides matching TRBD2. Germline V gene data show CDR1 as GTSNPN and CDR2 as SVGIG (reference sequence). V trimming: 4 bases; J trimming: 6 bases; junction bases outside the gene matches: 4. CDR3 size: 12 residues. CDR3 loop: CAWIAGVGEQYF. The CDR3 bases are TGTGCCTGGATAGCGGGAGTTGGCGAGCAGTACTTC.

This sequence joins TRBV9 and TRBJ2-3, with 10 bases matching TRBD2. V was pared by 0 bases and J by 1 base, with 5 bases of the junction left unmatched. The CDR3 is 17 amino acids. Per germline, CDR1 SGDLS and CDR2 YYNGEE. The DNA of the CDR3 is TGTGCCAGCAGCGTAGCCCCCAGCGGGAGGGGCACAGATACGCAGTATTTT. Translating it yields CASSVAPSGRGTDTQYF.

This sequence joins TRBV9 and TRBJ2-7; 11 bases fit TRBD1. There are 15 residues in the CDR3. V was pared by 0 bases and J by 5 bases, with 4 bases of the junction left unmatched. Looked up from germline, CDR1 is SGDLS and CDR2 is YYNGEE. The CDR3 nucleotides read TGTGCCAGCAGCGTAGCTTGGACAGGGGGCGACGAGCAGTACTTC. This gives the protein CASSVAWTGGDEQYF. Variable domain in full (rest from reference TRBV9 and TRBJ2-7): DSGVTQTPKHLITATGQRVTLRCSPRSGDLSVYWYQQSLDQGLQFLIQYYNGEERAKGNILERFSAQQFPDLHSELNLSSLELGDSALYFCASSVAWTGGDEQYFGPGTRLTVT.

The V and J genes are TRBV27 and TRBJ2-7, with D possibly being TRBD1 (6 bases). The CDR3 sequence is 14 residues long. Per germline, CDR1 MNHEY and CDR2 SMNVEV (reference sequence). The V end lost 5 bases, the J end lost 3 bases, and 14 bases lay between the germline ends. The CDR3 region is CASSLRGGRYEQYF. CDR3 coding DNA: TGTGCCAGCAGTCTTCGAGGGGGACGCTACGAGCAGTACTTC.

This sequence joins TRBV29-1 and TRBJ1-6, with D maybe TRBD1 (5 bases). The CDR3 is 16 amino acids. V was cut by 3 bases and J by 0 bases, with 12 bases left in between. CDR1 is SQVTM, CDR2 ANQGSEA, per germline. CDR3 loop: CSVDSDTLSYNSPLHF. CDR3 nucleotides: TGCAGCGTTGACTCGGACACCCTCTCCTATAATTCACCCCTCCACTTT. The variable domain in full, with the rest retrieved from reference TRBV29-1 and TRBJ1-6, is SAVISQKPSRDICQRGTSLTIQCQVDSQVTMMFWYRQQPGQSLTLIATANQGSEATYESGFVIDKFPISRPNLTFSTLTVSNMSPEDSSIYLCSVDSDTLSYNSPLHFGNGTRLTVT.

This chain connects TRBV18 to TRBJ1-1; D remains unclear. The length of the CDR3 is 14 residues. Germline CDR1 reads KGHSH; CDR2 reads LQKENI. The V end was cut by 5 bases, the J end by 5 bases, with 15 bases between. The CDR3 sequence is CASSTGEPGTEAFF. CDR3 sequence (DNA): TGTGCCAGCTCAACCGGCGAACCGGGGACTGAAGCTTTCTTT.

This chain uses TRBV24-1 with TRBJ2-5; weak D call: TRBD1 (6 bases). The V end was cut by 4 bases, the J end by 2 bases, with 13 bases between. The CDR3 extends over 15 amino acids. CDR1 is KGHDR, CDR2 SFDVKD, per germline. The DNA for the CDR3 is TGTGCCACCAGTGACCCCGGACAGCCTCAAGAGACCCAGTACTTC. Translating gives CATSDPGQPQETQYF.

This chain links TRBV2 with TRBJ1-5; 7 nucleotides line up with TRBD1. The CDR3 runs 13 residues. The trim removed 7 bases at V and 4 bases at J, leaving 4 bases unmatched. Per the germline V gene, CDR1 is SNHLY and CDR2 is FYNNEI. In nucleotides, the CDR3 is TGTGCCAGCATGGGACAGCCTAATCAGCCCCAGCATTTT. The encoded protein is CASMGQPNQPQHF. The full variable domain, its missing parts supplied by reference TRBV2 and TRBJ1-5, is EPEVTQTPSHQVTQMGQEVILRCVPISNHLYFYWYRQILGQKVEFLVSFYNNEISEKSEIFDDQFSVERPDGSNFTLKIRSTKLEDSAMYFCASMGQPNQPQHFGDGTRLSIL.

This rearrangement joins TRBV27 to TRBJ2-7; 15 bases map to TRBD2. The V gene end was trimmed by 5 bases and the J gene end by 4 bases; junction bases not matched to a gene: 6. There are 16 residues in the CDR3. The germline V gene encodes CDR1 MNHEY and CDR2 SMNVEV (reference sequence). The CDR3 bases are TGTGCCAGCAGTAAACTTGGGACTAGCGGGAGGTACGAGCAGTACTTC. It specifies CASSKLGTSGRYEQYF.

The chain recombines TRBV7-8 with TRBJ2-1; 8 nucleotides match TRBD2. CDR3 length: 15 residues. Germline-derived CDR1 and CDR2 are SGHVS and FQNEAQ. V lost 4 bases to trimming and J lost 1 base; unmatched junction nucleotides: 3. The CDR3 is CASSSAGVSYNEQFF. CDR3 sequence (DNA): TGTGCCAGCAGCTCAGCGGGAGTATCCTACAATGAGCAGTTCTTC.

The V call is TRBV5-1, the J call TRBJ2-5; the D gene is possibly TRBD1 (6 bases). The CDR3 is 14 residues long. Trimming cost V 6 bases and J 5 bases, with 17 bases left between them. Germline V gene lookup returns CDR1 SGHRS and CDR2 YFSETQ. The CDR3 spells CASTEQGGRETQYF. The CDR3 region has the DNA TGCGCCAGCACTGAACAGGGTGGTAGGGAGACCCAGTACTTC.

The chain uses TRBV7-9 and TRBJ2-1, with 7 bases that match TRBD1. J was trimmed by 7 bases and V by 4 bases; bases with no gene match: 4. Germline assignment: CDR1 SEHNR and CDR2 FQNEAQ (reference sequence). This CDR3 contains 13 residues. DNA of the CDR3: TGTGCCAGCAGCTCAACGACAGGGAATGAGCAGTTCTTC. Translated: CASSSTTGNEQFF. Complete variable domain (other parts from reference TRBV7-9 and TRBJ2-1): DTGVSQNPRHKITKRGQNVTFRCDPISEHNRLYWYRQTLGQGPEFLTYFQNEAQLEKSRLLSDRFSAERPKGSFSTLEIQRTEQGDSAMYLCASSSTTGNEQFFGPGTRLTVL.

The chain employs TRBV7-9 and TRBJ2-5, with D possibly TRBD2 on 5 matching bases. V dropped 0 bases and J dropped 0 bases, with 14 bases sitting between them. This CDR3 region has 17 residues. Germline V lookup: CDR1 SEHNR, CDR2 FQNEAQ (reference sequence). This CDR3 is CASSLARGGRHQETQYF. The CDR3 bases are TGTGCCAGCAGCTTAGCCCGGGGTGGAAGGCACCAAGAGACCCAGTACTTC.

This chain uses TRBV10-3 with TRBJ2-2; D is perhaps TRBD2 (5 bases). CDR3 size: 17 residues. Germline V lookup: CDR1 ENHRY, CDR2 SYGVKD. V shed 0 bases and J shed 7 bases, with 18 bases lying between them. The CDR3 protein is CAISESPGVALGGELFF. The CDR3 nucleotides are TGTGCCATCAGTGAGTCGCCCGGGGTAGCTCTTGGCGGGGAGCTGTTTTTT.

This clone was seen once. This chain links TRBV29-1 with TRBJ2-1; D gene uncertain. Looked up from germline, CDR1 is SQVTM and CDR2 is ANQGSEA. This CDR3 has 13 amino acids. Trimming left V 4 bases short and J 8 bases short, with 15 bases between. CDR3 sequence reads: CSVAPRSYDEQFF. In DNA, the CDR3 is TGCAGCGTTGCACCCAGAAGTTACGATGAGCAGTTCTTC.

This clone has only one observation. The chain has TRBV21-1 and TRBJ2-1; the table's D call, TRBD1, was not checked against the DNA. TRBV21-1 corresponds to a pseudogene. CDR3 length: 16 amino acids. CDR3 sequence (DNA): TGTGCCAGCAGCAAAGGCTTGGCCAGGGGAGTCGATGAGCAGTTCTTC. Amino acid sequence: CASSKGLARGVDEQFF.

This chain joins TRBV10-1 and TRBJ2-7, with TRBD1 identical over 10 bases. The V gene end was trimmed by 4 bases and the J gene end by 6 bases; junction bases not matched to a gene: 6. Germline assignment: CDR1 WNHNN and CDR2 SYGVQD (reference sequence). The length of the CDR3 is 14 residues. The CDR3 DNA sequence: TGCGCCAGCAGTGTGGGACAGGGGCATAGCGAGCAGTACTTC. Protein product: CASSVGQGHSEQYF.

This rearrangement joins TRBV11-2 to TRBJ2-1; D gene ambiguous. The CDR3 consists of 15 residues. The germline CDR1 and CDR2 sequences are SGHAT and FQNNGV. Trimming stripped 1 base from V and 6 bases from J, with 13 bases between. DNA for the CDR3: TGTGCCAGCAGCTTAGGTCTTTGGTCCAGCAATGAGCAGTTCTTC. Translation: CASSLGLWSSNEQFF.

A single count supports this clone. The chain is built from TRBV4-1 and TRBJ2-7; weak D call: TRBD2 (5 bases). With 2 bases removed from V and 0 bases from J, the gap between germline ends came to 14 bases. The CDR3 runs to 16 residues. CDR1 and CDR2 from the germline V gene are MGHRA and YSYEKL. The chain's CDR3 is CASSQSLGVLSYEQYF. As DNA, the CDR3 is TGCGCCAGCAGCCAATCCCTGGGAGTGCTCTCCTACGAGCAGTACTTC.

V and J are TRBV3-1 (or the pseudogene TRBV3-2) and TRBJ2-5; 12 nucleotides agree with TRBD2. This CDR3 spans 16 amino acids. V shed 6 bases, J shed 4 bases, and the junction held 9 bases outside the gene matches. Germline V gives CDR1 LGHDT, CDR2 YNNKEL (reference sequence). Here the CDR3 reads CASRTSGRLEGETQYF. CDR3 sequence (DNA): TGTGCCAGCAGGACTAGCGGGAGACTTGAGGGAGAGACCCAGTACTTC.

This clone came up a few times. In nucleotides, the CDR3 is TGTGCCAGCAGCTTGGCGGCGGGGACCGGGGAGCTGTTTTTT. Residues: CASSLAAGTGELFF. This chain connects TRBV5-5 to TRBJ2-2, with D possibly TRBD2 on 6 matching bases. Germline CDR1 reads SGHKS; CDR2 reads YYEKEE (reference sequence). V dropped 0 bases and J dropped 5 bases, with 8 bases sitting between them. The CDR3 contains 14 residues.

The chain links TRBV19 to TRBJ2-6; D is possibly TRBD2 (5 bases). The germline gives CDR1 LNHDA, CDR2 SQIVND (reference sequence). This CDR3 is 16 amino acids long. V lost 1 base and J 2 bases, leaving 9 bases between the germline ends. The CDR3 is CASSIGAGAGANVLTF. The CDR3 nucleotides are TGTGCCAGTAGTATAGGGGCCGGGGCTGGGGCCAACGTCCTGACTTTC.

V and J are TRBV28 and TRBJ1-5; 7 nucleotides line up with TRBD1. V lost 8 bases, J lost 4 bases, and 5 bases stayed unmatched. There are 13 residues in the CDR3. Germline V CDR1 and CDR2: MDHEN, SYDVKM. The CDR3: CASDRDGNQPQHF. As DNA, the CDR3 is TGTGCCAGCGACAGGGACGGTAATCAGCCCCAGCATTTT.

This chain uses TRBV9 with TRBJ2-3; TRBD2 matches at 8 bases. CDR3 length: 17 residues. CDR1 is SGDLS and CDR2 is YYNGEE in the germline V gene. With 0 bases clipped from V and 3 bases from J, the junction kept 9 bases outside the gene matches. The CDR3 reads CASSVAWSGGPTDTQYF. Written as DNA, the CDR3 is TGTGCCAGCAGCGTAGCTTGGTCGGGAGGGCCAACAGATACGCAGTATTTT. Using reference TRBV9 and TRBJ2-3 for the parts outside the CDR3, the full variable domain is DSGVTQTPKHLITATGQRVTLRCSPRSGDLSVYWYQQSLDQGLQFLIQYYNGEERAKGNILERFSAQQFPDLHSELNLSSLELGDSALYFCASSVAWSGGPTDTQYFGPGTRLTVL.

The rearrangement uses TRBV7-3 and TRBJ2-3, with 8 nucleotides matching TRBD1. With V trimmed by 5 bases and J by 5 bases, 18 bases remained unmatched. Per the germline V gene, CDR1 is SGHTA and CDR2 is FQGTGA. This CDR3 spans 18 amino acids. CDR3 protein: CASSPPSGQGCNGDTQYF. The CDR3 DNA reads TGTGCCAGCAGCCCGCCATCCGGACAGGGTTGCAATGGAGATACGCAGTATTTT.

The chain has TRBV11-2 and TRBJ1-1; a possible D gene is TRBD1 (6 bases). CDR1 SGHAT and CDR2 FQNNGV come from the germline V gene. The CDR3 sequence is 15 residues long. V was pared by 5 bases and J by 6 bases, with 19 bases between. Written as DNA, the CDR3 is TGTGCCAGCAGCGCCCCAGGGCAGGGGATGCCTGAAGCTTTCTTT. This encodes CASSAPGQGMPEAFF.

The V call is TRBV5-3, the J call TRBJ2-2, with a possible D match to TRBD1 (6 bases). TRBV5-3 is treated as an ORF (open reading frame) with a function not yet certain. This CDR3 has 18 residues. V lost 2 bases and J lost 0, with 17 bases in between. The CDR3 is CARSFENLDSPNTGELFF. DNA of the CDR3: TGTGCCAGAAGCTTTGAGAACTTGGACAGCCCGAACACCGGGGAGCTGTTTTTT.

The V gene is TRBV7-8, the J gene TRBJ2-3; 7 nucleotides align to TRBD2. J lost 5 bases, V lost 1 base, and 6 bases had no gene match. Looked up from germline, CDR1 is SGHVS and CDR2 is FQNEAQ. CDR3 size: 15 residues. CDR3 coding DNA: TGTGCCAGCAGCTTAGGTGGACTAGTTAGAGATACGCAGTATTTT. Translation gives CASSLGGLVRDTQYF.

CDR3 bases: TGTGCCAGCAGTTGGGGGGACAGCATCGTATTCTTT. Protein product: CASSWGDSIVFF. The gene calls are TRBV27 and TRBJ1-1, with 7 bases matching TRBD1. Trimming removed 4 bases from V and 14 bases from J; junction bases left unmatched: 10. CDR3 length: 12 amino acids. Germline loops: CDR1 MNHEY, CDR2 SMNVEV (reference sequence).

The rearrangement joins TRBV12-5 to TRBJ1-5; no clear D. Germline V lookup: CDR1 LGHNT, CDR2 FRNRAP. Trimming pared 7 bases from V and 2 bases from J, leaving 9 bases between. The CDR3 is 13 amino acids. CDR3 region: CASARLGNQPQHF. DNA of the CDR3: TGTGCTAGTGCTCGGTTGGGCAATCAGCCCCAGCATTTT.

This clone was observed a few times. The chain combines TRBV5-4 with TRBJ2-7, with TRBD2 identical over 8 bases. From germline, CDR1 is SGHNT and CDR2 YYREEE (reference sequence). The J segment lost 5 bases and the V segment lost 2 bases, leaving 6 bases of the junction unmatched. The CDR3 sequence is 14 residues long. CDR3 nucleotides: TGTGCCAGCAGCTTAGGGACTAGTAAGAACGAGCAGTACTTC. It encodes CASSLGTSKNEQYF.